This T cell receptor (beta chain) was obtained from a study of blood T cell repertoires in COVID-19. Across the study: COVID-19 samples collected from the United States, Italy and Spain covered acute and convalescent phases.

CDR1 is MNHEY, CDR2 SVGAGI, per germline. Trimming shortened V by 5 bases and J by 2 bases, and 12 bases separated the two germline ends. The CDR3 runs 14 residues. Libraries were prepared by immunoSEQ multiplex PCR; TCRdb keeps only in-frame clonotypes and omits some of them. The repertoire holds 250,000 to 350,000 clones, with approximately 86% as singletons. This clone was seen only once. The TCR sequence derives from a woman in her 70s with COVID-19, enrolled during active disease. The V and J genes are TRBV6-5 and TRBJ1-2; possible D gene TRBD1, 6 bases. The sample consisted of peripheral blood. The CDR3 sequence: CASSTGYANYGYTF. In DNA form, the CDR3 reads TGTGCCAGCAGTACAGGGTACGCCAACTATGGCTACACCTTC.